This TCR beta chain was recorded in a study of post-analysis software for immune sequencing data. The overall study: As for disease course, relapsing-remitting, secondary progressive and progressive-relapsing multiple sclerosis were all included.

Unique molecular identifiers were present in the TCR beta cDNA libraries. Some 500,000 cDNA molecules were obtained per 1 to 10 million input T cells. MiXCR, run by TCRdb on the PCR reads, gives a single entry per CDR3 protein. The repertoire holds 400,000 to 500,000 distinct CDR3 sequences, with over 30% as singletons. Regarding the study as a whole: Significantly decreased normalized Chao1 diversity was recorded for multiple sclerosis patients relative to controls. Higher frequency in patients than in controls was seen for about five TRBV segments, with TRBV5-6, TRBV5-1 and TRBV20-1 among them. Samples from one preparation batch, clustered by F measure, grouped strongly together.

Trimming cost V 1 base and J 4 bases, with 13 bases left between them. Per germline, CDR1 MNHEY and CDR2 SMNVEV (reference sequence). This CDR3 has 15 residues. This clonotype was counted only a few times. What it binds is unknown. Material for sequencing was blood. The chain combines TRBV27 with TRBJ1-2, with unresolved D. This TCR came from a girl between 2 and 10 years old with multiple sclerosis. CDR3 region: CASSLYQNRGYGYTF. Here the CDR3 DNA reads TGTGCCAGCAGTTTATATCAGAATCGGGGCTATGGCTACACCTTC.